This T cell receptor (beta chain) stems from a study of blood T cell repertoires in COVID-19 (dated by TCRdb to 2018 to 2021). Background for the entire study: The collaborator samples originated in the United States, Italy and Spain and spanned the acute and convalescent phases of COVID-19. The material from the prospective study consisted of cDNA or gDNA derived from T cells, B-cell-depleted T cells, or PBMCs. The dataset comprised deeply sampled blood TCRbeta repertoires from subjects exposed to, actively infected with, or recovered from COVID-19. The repertoires were released in a freely available public database intended as a resource for research on the immune response to SARS-CoV-2. Samples came from the ongoing ImmuneRACE study (first 160 participants) plus 1,254 subjects from 6 global collaborators. Nearly every sample came with metadata listing a de-identified subject ID, COVID-19 status, age in years and sex. Where available, HLA class I and class II types were taken from metadata supplied by the sample provider and were not determined by assay-based typing. What the authors observed across the whole study: The quantity of clinical and demographic metadata differed by source and by participant and was supplied without curation.

Each collaborating institution followed its own protocols to collect whole blood in K2EDTA tubes. For TCRbeta analysis, collaborator samples were shipped as frozen whole blood, as isolated PBMCs, or as DNA extracted from either sample type. TCRbeta CDR3 regions were amplified from genomic DNA using the immunoSEQ Assay, a bias-controlled multiplex PCR. The original pipeline was this. Within the assay, amplification of reference gene primers was used to estimate how many nucleated cells each sample contained. To quantify the absolute abundance of each unique TCRbeta CDR3 rearrangement, sequence reads were collapsed and filtered. For each sample, productive Simpson clonality was calculated by taking the square root of Simpson's diversity index across productive rearrangements. In TCRdb, the immuneACCESS table is reduced to in-frame sequences with V and J assigned. These tables do not hold every clone; where another copy was compared, an unresolved V gene accounts for under half, and the others remain unexplained. D and trimming were read from the DNA, whereas the V and J calls and clone size are those reported in that table. Across this sample there are under 300,000 clones, with nearly 85% seen only once. The ten largest clones add up to more than 5% of the sample.

As concerns this clone: Its antigen target is currently unknown. Per-base qualities were not stored, and no clone one base away is much larger.

V loses 1 base of germline sequence and J loses 3 bases, and the interval between the two ends is 18 bases. From the cysteine up to the phenylalanine, the CDR3 has a length of 17 residues. The entry retains the CDR3 DNA only, 51 bases that are in frame from base 1. Taken from the germline V gene, the CDR1 and CDR2 loops are SGHTA and FQGNSA. The sample was peripheral blood. The sequence derives from a human donor in a cohort sampled during active COVID-19. The chain joins TRBV7-2 to TRBJ1-2; no confident D gene assignment can be made. The nucleotide sequence reads as follows: TGTGCCAGCAGCTTAGGTTCATTCAGAATTCCCCACTATGGCTACACCTTC. Its translation is CASSLGSFRIPHYGYTF.